Listed below are T cell receptor beta chains from one sample, sequenced in a study of tumor and adjacent non-tumor tissue in lung cancer. TCRdb reprocessed the multiplex PCR reads with MiXCR, giving one entry per CDR3 protein. Altogether about 110,000 distinct CDR3 sequences are present, around 57% being singletons, with the ten largest covering under 20%. Sequenced input: distant non-tumor lung tissue. The receptors come from a man aged 55 to 70 with non-small cell lung cancer. The CDR3 runs from the conserved cysteine through the conserved F or W. A D gene is named only where the DNA matches it firmly. Only some rows state a clone size, as once, few, many or a class for expanded clones.

J: TRBJ2-3; D: .; size: many; length: 16; V: TRBV5-6; DNA: TGTGCCAGCAGCTTGACATTTAGCGGAAACACAGATACGCAGTATTTT; CDR3: CASSLTFSGNTDTQYF
J: TRBJ2-1; D: .; size: .; length: 16; V: TRBV11-1; DNA: TGTGCCAAAAGCAGACAGCCTCCGAGCTCATACAATGAGCAGTTCTTC; CDR3: CAKSRQPPSSYNEQFF
J: TRBJ2-3; D: .; size: .; length: 13; V: TRBV6-6; DNA: TGTGCCAGCACTTTCAAGAACGGTGATACACAGTATTTT; CDR3: CASTFKNGDTQYF
J: TRBJ2-5; D: TRBD1; size: many; length: 15; V: TRBV11-3; DNA: TGTGCCAGCAGCTTCGGGACAGCGCGCCGGGAGACCCAGTACTTC; CDR3: CASSFGTARRETQYF
J: TRBJ1-3; D: .; size: .; length: 17; V: TRBV7-8; DNA: TGTGCCAGCAGCCCCTTCCGTAGGGAGAGCTCTGGAAACACCATATATTTT; CDR3: CASSPFRRESSGNTIYF
J: TRBJ2-2; D: TRBD2; size: few; length: 15; V: TRBV28; DNA: TGTGCCAGCAAATTAGCGGGAGTAGTCACCGGGGAGCTGTTTTTT; CDR3: CASKLAGVVTGELFF
J: TRBJ1-1; D: .; size: many; length: 14; V: TRBV20-1; DNA: TGCAGTGCTAGAAAACAGGGTTACGACACTGAAGCTTTCTTT; CDR3: CSARKQGYDTEAFF
J: TRBJ2-3; D: .; size: .; length: 15; V: TRBV6-1; DNA: TGTTCCAGCAGTGAATTAGGGGACCGTGGAGTTACGCAGTATTTT; CDR3: CSSSELGDRGVTQYF
J: TRBJ2-2; D: TRBD2; size: .; length: 15; V: TRBV12-3/TRBV12-4; DNA: TGTGCCAGCAGTTTTCGGGGGGGATCGACCTGGGAGCTGTTTTTT; CDR3: CASSFRGGSTWELFF
J: TRBJ2-2; D: .; size: .; length: 14; V: TRBV20-1; DNA: TGCAGTGCTAGTCGAGGAACAGGCACCGGGGTGCTGTTTTTT; CDR3: CSASRGTGTGVLFF
J: TRBJ2-3; D: TRBD1; size: many; length: 13; V: TRBV20-1; DNA: TGCAGTGCTGGAGGGACAGGGCCAGATACGCAGTATTTT; CDR3: CSAGGTGPDTQYF
J: TRBJ2-4; D: TRBD2; size: .; length: 19; V: TRBV4-2; DNA: TGTGCCAGCAGCCAAGCGCATGCTAGCGGATCGTTATCCAAAAACATTCAGTGCTTC; CDR3: CASSQAHASGSLSKNIQCF
J: TRBJ2-1; D: TRBD1; size: .; length: 14; V: TRBV10-3; DNA: TGTGCCAGCGCGCCGGGACAGGGGTTCAGTGAGCAGTTCTTC; CDR3: CASAPGQGFSEQFF
J: TRBJ1-2; D: TRBD1; size: many; length: 15; V: TRBV6-5; DNA: TGTGCCAGCAGTTACACCCGGGACAGACGCTATGGCTACACCTTC; CDR3: CASSYTRDRRYGYTF
J: TRBJ2-2; D: TRBD2; size: many; length: 14; V: TRBV29-1; DNA: TGCAGCGTTAGAGCGGGAGGACGAGGCGGGGAGCTGTTTTTT; CDR3: CSVRAGGRGGELFF
J: TRBJ2-2; D: .; size: many; length: 13; V: TRBV11-1; DNA: TGCGCCAGCAGCTTCGGGAGAACTGGGGAGCTGGTTTTT; CDR3: CASSFGRTGELVF
J: TRBJ2-1; D: .; size: .; length: 12; V: TRBV6-2/TRBV6-3; DNA: TGTGCCAGCACCCACCATACCAATGAGCAGTTCTTC; CDR3: CASTHHTNEQFF
J: TRBJ1-5; D: .; size: many; length: 13; V: TRBV12-3/TRBV12-4; DNA: TGTGCCAGCAGGACAGAAAGCAATCAGCCCCAGCATTTT; CDR3: CASRTESNQPQHF
J: TRBJ2-2; D: .; size: .; length: 18; V: TRBV5-4; DNA: TGTGCCAGTAGCTCAGGACTAGTGGGGGCCCCGGGGACCGGGGAGCTGTTTTTT; CDR3: CASSSGLVGAPGTGELFF
J: TRBJ2-5; D: TRBD1; size: .; length: 16; V: TRBV19; DNA: TGTGCCAGTAATCCTTCCGGGACAGGGGACCAAGAGACCCAGTACTTC; CDR3: CASNPSGTGDQETQYF
J: TRBJ1-5; D: TRBD1; size: many; length: 15; V: TRBV5-5; DNA: TGTGCCAGCAGCGGGACAGGGGGCCCCGGCCAGCCCCAGCATTTT; CDR3: CASSGTGGPGQPQHF
J: TRBJ2-1; D: .; size: .; length: 15; V: TRBV7-3; DNA: TGTGCCAGCAGCCCAAGGCTGGGGCCCTATAATGAGCAGTTCTTC; CDR3: CASSPRLGPYNEQFF
J: TRBJ1-2; D: TRBD1; size: .; length: 13; V: TRBV12-3/TRBV12-4; DNA: TGTGCAAGCAGTCTAGGACAGGACTATGACTACACCTTC; CDR3: CASSLGQDYDYTF
J: TRBJ2-7; D: .; size: many; length: 14; V: TRBV6-2/TRBV6-3; DNA: TGTGCCAGCAGTAGCCGGCAGGTCCCTTACGAGCAGTACTTC; CDR3: CASSSRQVPYEQYF
J: TRBJ1-1; D: .; size: many; length: 15; V: TRBV29-1; DNA: TGCAGCGTTGACACAGGGTTTGGGATGAACACTGAAGCTTTCTTT; CDR3: CSVDTGFGMNTEAFF
J: TRBJ1-4; D: .; size: .; length: 15; V: TRBV11-2; DNA: TGTGCCAGCAGCAGAAGTGGGACAAGTAATGAAAAACTGTTTTTT; CDR3: CASSRSGTSNEKLFF
J: TRBJ2-7; D: .; size: .; length: 14; V: TRBV11-2; DNA: TGTGCCAGCAGCTTAGAAGGGACCAAATCCGAGCAATACTTC; CDR3: CASSLEGTKSEQYF
J: TRBJ2-3; D: .; size: .; length: 15; V: TRBV11-1; DNA: TGTGCCAGTAGCCGGGACTTAACTAATACAGATACGCAGTATTTT; CDR3: CASSRDLTNTDTQYF
J: TRBJ1-1; D: .; size: .; length: 14; V: TRBV29-1; DNA: TGCAGCCTCCGAGTGGAGGTGCGGGGGAATGAAGCTTTCTTT; CDR3: CSLRVEVRGNEAFF
J: TRBJ2-1; D: .; size: .; length: 18; V: TRBV11-1; DNA: TGTGCCAGCAGCTTAGTCCAGGGTAGCGGCCTTAAAGTAAATGTGCAGTTCTTC; CDR3: CASSLVQGSGLKVNVQFF
J: TRBJ2-3; D: .; size: .; length: 16; V: TRBV4-1; DNA: TGCGCCAGCAACCAAGACTGGGATAGGGTAAAAGGTATGCAGTATTTT; CDR3: CASNQDWDRVKGMQYF
J: TRBJ1-2; D: TRBD1; size: .; length: 15; V: TRBV25-1; DNA: TGTGCCAGCAGTGAATCTCGAGGGGGCCAGGGGGGCTACACCTTC; CDR3: CASSESRGGQGGYTF
J: TRBJ1-3; D: .; size: many; length: 14; V: TRBV6-2/TRBV6-3; DNA: TGTGCCAGCAGCGGAGGGGGGCGCGGAAACACCATATATTTT; CDR3: CASSGGGRGNTIYF
J: TRBJ2-5; D: TRBD2; size: many; length: 13; V: TRBV10-3; DNA: TGTGCCATCAGTGAAACGGGGGGAGAGACCCAGTACTTC; CDR3: CAISETGGETQYF
J: TRBJ2-1; D: TRBD2; size: .; length: 16; V: TRBV6-2/TRBV6-3; DNA: TGTGCCAGCGGCATCCCGATAATAGCGGGGGATAATGAGCAGTTCTTC; CDR3: CASGIPIIAGDNEQFF
J: TRBJ2-3; D: .; size: many; length: 13; V: TRBV12-3/TRBV12-4; DNA: TGTGCCAGCAGCCCCGGGGGCACAGATACGCAGTATTTT; CDR3: CASSPGGTDTQYF
J: TRBJ1-5; D: .; size: .; length: 13; V: TRBV6-6; DNA: TGTGTCAGCAGCCTGGACAAGAATCAGCCCCAGCATTTT; CDR3: CVSSLDKNQPQHF
J: TRBJ2-2; D: .; size: .; length: 15; V: TRBV5-1; DNA: TGCGCCAGCAGCTTTAATGGGAAGAACACCGGGGAGATGTTTTTT; CDR3: CASSFNGKNTGEMFF